The sequence of this TCR beta chain was determined in a study of tumor-infiltrating lymphocytes in primary liver carcinoma. Study as a whole: Productive TCRbeta reads per sample were roughly 3.5 to 8 million, not differing by tissue. Overall study findings and caveats: Pairs of tumor regions overlapped more than tumor-adjacent and tumor-blood pairs did. Left bulk and unsorted, the samples did not allow CD4+ and CD8+ repertoires to be compared.

V was pared by 5 bases and J by 6 bases, with 11 bases of the junction left unmatched. The CDR3 loop spans 15 amino acids. CDR1 is MNHNY, CDR2 SVGAGI, per germline (reference sequence). A word on this clonotype: The antigen remains undetermined.

Constant-region priming of 500 ng total RNA yielded TCR beta cDNA. For TCR beta, libraries were produced by three nested multiplex PCR rounds using slightly modified ARM-PCR. The study ran its first two PCR rounds for roughly 10 cycles each, using TRBV1-TRBV30 forward primers and a C-beta reverse primer. TCRdb re-called the multiplex PCR reads through MiXCR, storing one row per CDR3 protein. This table holds 310,000 or so distinct CDR3 sequences, about 50% found once. Germline DNA was also extracted, and blood RNA was taken from unsorted whole blood. Patients carried chronic HBV infection without prior treatment.

The chain recombines TRBV6-6 with TRBJ2-5, with 8 bases identical to TRBD1. This receptor was taken from a woman in her 30s with primary liver carcinoma and hepatitis B virus infection. Input material: peripheral blood. The CDR3 loop is CASSHQGQELQTQYF. CDR3 DNA sequence: TGTGCCAGCAGTCACCAGGGACAGGAACTACAGACCCAGTACTTC.